This T cell receptor (beta chain) derives from a study of early T cells in non-severe SARS-CoV-2 infection. General study findings and limits: Anti-spike CD8 responses were favored by VDJdb matching, which missed private and CD4 specificities.

TCRdb re-called the 5' RACE reads with MiXCR, one entry per CDR3 protein. Here the sample spans 80,000 to 100,000 distinct CDR3 sequences, roughly 11% being singletons. Germline assignment: CDR1 MNHEY and CDR2 SMNVEV (reference sequence). CDR3 length: 13 amino acids. The germline V and J ends were trimmed by 6 bases and 5 bases, with 10 bases remaining between them. This clonotype was counted many times. Its cognate antigen is unknown. The sequence came from an adult who was a healthcare worker with PCR-confirmed SARS-CoV-2 infection or an uninfected control (not recorded which). The source was whole blood, collected at baseline. The chain links TRBV27 to TRBJ1-4; no definite D call. CDR3 coding DNA: TGTGCCAGCAGAAGCGGCTCGAATGAAAAACTGTTTTTT. It is translated as CASRSGSNEKLFF.